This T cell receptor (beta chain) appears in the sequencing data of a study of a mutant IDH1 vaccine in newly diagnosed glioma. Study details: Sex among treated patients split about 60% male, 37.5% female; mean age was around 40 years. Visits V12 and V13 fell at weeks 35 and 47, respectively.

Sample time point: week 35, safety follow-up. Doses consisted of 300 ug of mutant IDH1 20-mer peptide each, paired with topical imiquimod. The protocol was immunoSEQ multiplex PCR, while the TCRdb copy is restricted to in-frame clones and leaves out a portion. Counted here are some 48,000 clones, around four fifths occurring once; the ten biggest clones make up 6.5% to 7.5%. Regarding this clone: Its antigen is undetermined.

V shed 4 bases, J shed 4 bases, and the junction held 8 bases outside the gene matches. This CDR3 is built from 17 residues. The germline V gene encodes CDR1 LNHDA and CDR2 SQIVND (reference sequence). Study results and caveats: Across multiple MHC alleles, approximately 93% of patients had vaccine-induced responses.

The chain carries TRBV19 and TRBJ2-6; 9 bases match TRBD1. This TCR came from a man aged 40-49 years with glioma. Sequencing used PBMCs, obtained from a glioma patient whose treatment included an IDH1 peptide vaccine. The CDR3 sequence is CASSTGTGSSGANVLTF. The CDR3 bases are TGTGCCAGTAGTACCGGGACAGGGTCATCCGGGGCCAACGTCCTGACTTTC.